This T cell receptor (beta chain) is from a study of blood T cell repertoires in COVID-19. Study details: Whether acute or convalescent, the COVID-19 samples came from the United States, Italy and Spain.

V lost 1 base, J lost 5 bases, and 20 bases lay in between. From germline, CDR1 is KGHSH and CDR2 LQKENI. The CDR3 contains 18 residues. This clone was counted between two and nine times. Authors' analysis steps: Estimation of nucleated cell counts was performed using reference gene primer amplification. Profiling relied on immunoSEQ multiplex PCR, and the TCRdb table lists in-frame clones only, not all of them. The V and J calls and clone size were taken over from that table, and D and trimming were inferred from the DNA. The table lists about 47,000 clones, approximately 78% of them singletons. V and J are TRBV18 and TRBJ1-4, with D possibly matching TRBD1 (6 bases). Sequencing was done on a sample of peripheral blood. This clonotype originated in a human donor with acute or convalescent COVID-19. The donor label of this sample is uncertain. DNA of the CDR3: TGTGCCAGCTCACCACGACAGGTTGGCAAAGGGGGAAATGAAAAACTGTTTTTT. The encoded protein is CASSPRQVGKGGNEKLFF.